The TCR beta chain under discussion was sequenced for a study of blood T cells in healthy people across ages. About this clonotype itself: What it binds is unknown.

Trimming took off 7 bases at V and 4 bases at J, with 20 bases between the two ends. Germline-derived CDR1 and CDR2 are GTSNPN and SVGIG (reference sequence). The CDR3 is 16 amino acids. Sample-barcoded 5' priming and a J-beta primer mix drove a second PCR of about 7 to 12 cycles. Each CDR3 protein gets one entry after TCRdb re-called the 5' RACE reads with MiXCR. The sample includes approximately 1.5 million distinct CDR3 sequences, approximately 32% of them seen just once. Points from the study as a whole: Both naive CD4+ cell counts and diversity were greater in long-lived donors than in aged donors. Reliance upon unsorted PBMCs precluded definitive naive versus antigen-experienced comparison. Per million T cells, TCR beta diversity dropped roughly linearly as age increased.

The material sequenced was blood. This rearrangement joins TRBV30 to TRBJ2-6, with a weak D call TRBD1 (6 bases). The origin of this receptor is a woman aged 30 to 39 in good health. Here the CDR3 reads CASTGNLIVGANVLTF. The DNA for the CDR3 is TGTGCCTCAACAGGGAATCTTATAGTGGGGGCCAACGTCCTGACTTTC.